One and the same sample provided the 26 T cell receptor beta chains below, sequenced in a study of blood T cell repertoires in COVID-19. Profiling relied on immunoSEQ multiplex PCR, and the TCRdb table lists in-frame clones only, not all of them. The table includes around 62,000 clones, approximately 90% detected once. Material: peripheral blood. These receptors were collected from a man aged 60-69 years with acute or convalescent COVID-19.

The rearrangement uses TRBV7-2 and TRBJ1-1; D is perhaps TRBD1 (6 bases). This CDR3 is 14 amino acids long. Trimming pared 6 bases from V and 7 bases from J, leaving 18 bases between. Germline V gene sequence: CDR1 SGHTA, CDR2 FQGNSA. CDR3 residues: CASSIPGGGVEAFF. The DNA for the CDR3 is TGTGCCAGCAGTATCCCGGGCGGGGGCGTTGAAGCTTTCTTT. Variable domain in full (rest from reference TRBV7-2 and TRBJ1-1): GAGVSQSPSNKVTEKGKDVELRCDPISGHTALYWYRQSLGQGLEFLIYFQGNSAPDKSGLPSDRFSAERTGGSVSTLTIQRTQQEDSAVYLCASSIPGGGVEAFFGQGTRLTVV.

The chain recombines TRBV19 with TRBJ2-3; no clear D gene. The CDR3 has 13 amino acids. V dropped 3 bases and J dropped 3 bases, with 7 bases sitting between them. Germline lookup yields CDR1 LNHDA and CDR2 SQIVND (reference sequence). CDR3 protein: CASSMVETDTQYF. The CDR3 nucleotides are TGTGCCAGTAGTATGGTAGAGACAGATACGCAGTATTTT. Combining the CDR3 with reference TRBV19 and TRBJ2-3 gives the whole variable domain DGGITQSPKYLFRKEGQNVTLSCEQNLNHDAMYWYRQDPGQGLRLIYYSQIVNDFQKGDIAEGYSVSREKKESFPLTVTSAQKNPTAFYLCASSMVETDTQYFGPGTRLTVL.

This chain uses TRBV15 with TRBJ1-6, with a possible D match to TRBD1 (6 bases). The V and J ends lost 0 bases and 9 bases respectively, with 12 bases between them. This CDR3 comprises 15 residues. Germline assignment: CDR1 LNHNV and CDR2 YYDKDF (reference sequence). The CDR3 protein is CATSRDWTEGSPLHF. DNA of the CDR3: TGTGCCACCAGCAGAGATTGGACAGAGGGTTCACCCCTCCACTTT.

This rearrangement joins TRBV19 to TRBJ2-2; 9 bases align to TRBD1. Germline values: CDR1 LNHDA, CDR2 SQIVND (reference sequence). The trim removed 1 base at V and 1 base at J, leaving 1 base unmatched. The CDR3 sequence is 16 residues long. The CDR3 sequence: CASSIVGQGNTGELFF. CDR3 sequence (DNA): TGTGCCAGTAGTATAGTGGGACAGGGGAACACCGGGGAGCTGTTTTTT.

This clone is classed as medium-sized (0.01 to 0.1%). The chain has TRBV2 and TRBJ2-7; D perhaps matches TRBD2 (6 bases). V lost 3 bases and J lost 1, with 10 bases in between. There are 14 residues in the CDR3. Germline V CDR1 and CDR2: SNHLY, FYNNEI. Written as DNA, the CDR3 is TGTGCCAGCAGTGACGGCGGGATGTCCTACGAGCAGTACTTC. This translates into CASSDGGMSYEQYF. The full variable domain, its missing parts supplied by reference TRBV2 and TRBJ2-7, is EPEVTQTPSHQVTQMGQEVILRCVPISNHLYFYWYRQILGQKVEFLVSFYNNEISEKSEIFDDQFSVERPDGSNFTLKIRSTKLEDSAMYFCASSDGGMSYEQYFGPGTRLTVT.

The genes are TRBV6-1 and TRBJ2-3; a possible D gene is TRBD2 (7 bases). The CDR3 has 16 residues. Germline CDR1 and CDR2: MNHNS and SASEGT. Trimming removed 4 bases at V and 4 bases at J, with 18 bases between. The CDR3 region has the DNA TGTGCCAGCAGTGTAAGGGGGGGGTCGTCCTCAGATACGCAGTATTTT. Its translation is CASSVRGGSSSDTQYF.

V and J are TRBV11-2 and TRBJ1-4, with D possibly matching TRBD1 (5 bases). Germline V gene lookup returns CDR1 SGHAT and CDR2 FQNNGV. The CDR3 totals 16 residues. The germline V and J ends were trimmed by 5 bases and 7 bases, with 20 bases remaining between them. DNA of the CDR3: TGTGCCAGCAGCCTAGGTCGCACAGGAGAAGGTGAAAAACTGTTTTTT. Residues: CASSLGRTGEGEKLFF.

The rearrangement joins TRBV28 to TRBJ1-2, with a weak D call TRBD1 (5 bases). Germline V CDR1 and CDR2: MDHEN, SYDVKM. The CDR3 is 12 residues long. The germline V and J ends were trimmed by 3 bases and 5 bases, with 7 bases remaining between them. Here the CDR3 DNA reads TGTGCCAGCAGTTTCCGACAGTATGGCTACACCTTC. This sequence encodes CASSFRQYGYTF.

The V call is TRBV7-9, the J call TRBJ1-4; D unresolved. V lost 0 bases and J 6 bases, leaving 8 bases between the germline ends. CDR3 length equals 14 residues. Germline CDR1 SEHNR, CDR2 FQNEAQ (reference sequence). CDR3 amino acids: CASSLALGDEKLFF. The DNA for the CDR3 is TGTGCCAGCAGCTTAGCGCTGGGAGATGAAAAACTGTTTTTT.

The rearrangement links TRBV5-8 to TRBJ2-1; weak D call: TRBD1 (6 bases). V lost 4 bases and J 5 bases, leaving 16 bases between the germline ends. The CDR3 consists of 15 residues. CDR1 SGHTS and CDR2 YDEGEE come from the germline V gene. CDR3 in amino acids: CASSPRGQRNNEQFF. The CDR3 DNA sequence: TGTGCCAGCAGCCCAAGGGGACAAAGAAACAATGAGCAGTTCTTC.

The chain combines TRBV7-2 with TRBJ2-7, with D perhaps matching TRBD1 (6 bases). Germline values: CDR1 SGHTA, CDR2 FQGNSA. The CDR3 loop spans 14 amino acids. Deletions cut 6 bases from V and 6 bases from J, with 18 bases between. The CDR3 protein is CASRTQGRVSEQYF. CDR3 bases: TGTGCCAGCAGGACACAGGGAAGGGTCTCCGAGCAGTACTTC.

V usage is TRBV11-2 and J usage is TRBJ1-5; no clear D. From germline, CDR1 is SGHAT and CDR2 FQNNGV. The CDR3 consists of 16 residues. Trimming cost V 2 bases and J 4 bases, with 15 bases left between them. Here the CDR3 reads CASSLRSDGWNQPQHF. CDR3 DNA sequence: TGTGCCAGCAGCTTAAGGTCAGACGGGTGGAATCAGCCCCAGCATTTT.

V and J are TRBV21-1 and TRBJ2-7; TRBD1 is the table's D call, not checked against the DNA. TRBV21-1 is labeled a pseudogene. The CDR3 is 16 amino acids. CDR3 residues: CASSSYRAGPTYEQYF. DNA for the CDR3: TGTGCCAGCAGCAGTTATAGGGCAGGGCCTACCTACGAGCAGTACTTC.

The gene calls are TRBV2 and TRBJ2-3; 10 bases line up with TRBD1. The germline gives CDR1 SNHLY, CDR2 FYNNEI. The CDR3 extends over 15 amino acids. The V segment lost 6 bases and the J segment 1 base; nucleotides outside the gene matches: 4. The CDR3: CASSADRGRTDTQYF. In DNA, the CDR3 is TGTGCCAGCAGCGCTGACAGGGGGCGCACAGATACGCAGTATTTT.

In its sample, this clone was seen once. This chain joins TRBV11-1 and TRBJ2-7; weak D call: TRBD2 (7 bases). CDR1 and CDR2 from the germline V gene are SGHAT and FQDESV (reference sequence). The CDR3 totals 14 residues. Trimming pared 2 bases from V and 2 bases from J, leaving 10 bases between. CDR3 amino acids: CASSLRGAAYEQYF. The CDR3, as DNA: TGTGCCAGCAGCTTACGGGGGGCTGCCTACGAGCAGTACTTC.

The chain uses TRBV5-4 and TRBJ2-7, with TRBD1 matching over 9 bases. CDR1 is SGHNT, CDR2 YYREEE, per germline (reference sequence). The ends lost 5 bases at V and 4 bases at J; junction bases unmatched: 7. The CDR3 runs to 14 residues. As DNA, the CDR3 is TGTGCCAGCAGGTCCGGGACAGGGCGGTACGAGCAGTACTTC. It encodes CASRSGTGRYEQYF. The full variable domain, in which reference TRBV5-4 and TRBJ2-7 provide the parts outside the CDR3, is ETGVTQSPTHLIKTRGQQVTLRCSSQSGHNTVSWYQQALGQGPQFIFQYYREEENGRGNFPPRFSGLQFPNYSSELNVNALELDDSALYLCASRSGTGRYEQYFGPGTRLTVT.

The gene calls are TRBV27 and TRBJ2-1, with 14 bases that match TRBD2. The V segment lost 4 bases and the J segment 6 bases; nucleotides outside the gene matches: 8. This CDR3 is 17 amino acids long. Germline V gives CDR1 MNHEY, CDR2 SMNVEV (reference sequence). CDR3 nucleotides: TGTGCCAGCAGTTCCGATTCCGGGACTAGCGGGAGCAATGAGCAGTTCTTC. As protein: CASSSDSGTSGSNEQFF.

This clone is a singleton in its sample. J is TRBJ1-6 and V is TRBV6-6, with 8 positions matching TRBD1. With V trimmed by 6 bases and J by 9 bases, 7 bases remained unmatched. From germline, CDR1 is MNHNY and CDR2 SVGAGI (reference sequence). The CDR3 is 14 residues long. In DNA, the CDR3 is TGTGCCAGCAGCCCGGACAGGGTTGTTTCACCCCTCCACTTT. It is translated as CASSPDRVVSPLHF.

J is TRBJ1-2 and V is TRBV6-5, with D possibly matching TRBD1 (5 bases). In germline, CDR1 is MNHEY, CDR2 SVGAGI. The V and J ends lost 2 bases and 7 bases respectively, with 14 bases between them. The CDR3 length is 14 residues. Written as DNA, the CDR3 is TGTGCCAGCAGTTACGGCCGGAGGGGTGGTGGCTACACCTTC. It encodes CASSYGRRGGGYTF.

The J gene is TRBJ1-6, the V gene TRBV14; 8 bases line up with TRBD1. CDR1 SGHDN and CDR2 FVKESK come from the germline V gene. CDR3 length: 18 amino acids. Losses at the gene ends were 3 bases for V and 5 bases for J; bases not matched to a gene: 12. CDR3 in amino acids: CASSQRPFTTGDNSPLHF. CDR3 sequence (DNA): TGTGCCAGCAGCCAGAGGCCCTTTACGACAGGGGATAATTCACCCCTCCACTTT.

V usage is TRBV5-1 and J usage is TRBJ2-7, with 7 positions matching TRBD1. The CDR3 consists of 16 residues. The ends lost 4 bases at V and 0 bases at J; junction bases unmatched: 10. Germline CDR1 SGHRS, CDR2 YFSETQ. CDR3 sequence (DNA): TGCGCCAGCAGCCCTCAACCGGGACAGAGCTCCTACGAGCAGTACTTC. It codes for CASSPQPGQSSYEQYF.

The chain joins TRBV11-2 to TRBJ2-3; the match to TRBD2 covers 8 bases. With V trimmed by 5 bases and J by 1 base, 11 bases remained unmatched. CDR3 length: 17 residues. Germline CDR1 reads SGHAT; CDR2 reads FQNNGV. CDR3 amino acids: CASSLSRGGRGTDTQYF. In nucleotides, the CDR3 is TGTGCCAGCAGCCTAAGCCGGGGGGGAAGGGGCACAGATACGCAGTATTTT.

The chain couples TRBV6-5 to TRBJ2-3; D remains ambiguous. The V gene lost 4 bases and the J gene lost 3 bases, with 11 bases spanning the gap. Germline CDR1 is MNHEY and CDR2 is SVGAGI. This CDR3 has 14 residues. CDR3 coding DNA: TGTGCCAGCAGTTTGGAGCTATATACAGATACGCAGTATTTT. Its translation is CASSLELYTDTQYF.

CDR3 coding DNA: TGTGCCAGCAGTTACTCGATGGGACCCCTCCGGACAGACTACGAGCAGTACTTC. Protein product: CASSYSMGPLRTDYEQYF. This chain uses TRBV6-7 with TRBJ2-7; D might be TRBD1 (6 bases). TRBV6-7 is an open reading frame, and its role is uncertain. The germline V and J ends were trimmed by 0 bases and 3 bases, with 21 bases remaining between them. The CDR3 has 18 residues.

V gene TRBV7-9 combines with J gene TRBJ2-2; D gene ambiguous. Germline V CDR1 and CDR2: SEHNR, FQNEAQ (reference sequence). The CDR3 loop spans 14 amino acids. Trimming left V 1 base short and J 3 bases short, with 6 bases between. CDR3 nucleotide sequence: TGTGCCAGCAGCTTAGTGGGCTACACCGGGGAGCTGTTTTTT. Encoded protein: CASSLVGYTGELFF.

The chain uses TRBV6-1 and TRBJ1-3; 9 positions agree with TRBD1. The CDR3 is 17 amino acids. With V trimmed by 2 bases and J by 1 base, 6 bases remained unmatched. Germline values: CDR1 MNHNS, CDR2 SASEGT. CDR3 residues: CASSEFRGQGSGNTIYF. The DNA of the CDR3 is TGTGCCAGCAGTGAATTTCGCGGACAGGGGTCTGGAAACACCATATATTTT.